This TCR beta chain emerged from a study of blood T cell repertoires in COVID-19. In the study overall: Acute and convalescent COVID-19 samples came from the United States, Italy and Spain. Sources were T cells, B-cell-depleted T cells, or PBMCs; the material itself was cDNA or gDNA.

Only in-frame clones appear in the TCRdb table, and some are missing; sequencing was by immunoSEQ multiplex PCR. Here the sample spans some 330,000 clones, roughly nine tenths being singletons. V shed 5 bases and J shed 0 bases, with 17 bases lying between them. The CDR3 length is 18 residues. Germline values: CDR1 SGHVS, CDR2 FQNEAQ. The sequenced sample consisted of peripheral blood. The TCR was taken from a woman younger than 45 with COVID-19, enrolled during active disease. The J gene is TRBJ1-6, the V gene TRBV7-8, with D possibly matching TRBD1 (6 bases). DNA for the CDR3: TGTGCCAGCAGCCGAGGGACACCCAGGAGCTCCTATAATTCACCCCTCCACTTT. This encodes CASSRGTPRSSYNSPLHF.